This entry lists 8 T cell receptor beta chains sequenced from one sample in a study of blood T cell repertoires in COVID-19. Repertoires were generated with immunoSEQ multiplex PCR, while TCRdb's copy carries only in-frame clones and drops some. This sample yields about 49,000 clones, of which over 65% are seen a single time; about 9% belongs to the top ten. The source material was peripheral blood. These receptors were taken from a woman in her 70s with acute or convalescent COVID-19.

The J gene is TRBJ1-1, the V gene TRBV6-5; D might be TRBD1 (5 bases). Germline V gene lookup returns CDR1 MNHEY and CDR2 SVGAGI. This CDR3 spans 14 amino acids. Between the trimmed V and J ends, which lost 7 bases and 9 bases, there was a span of 21 bases. CDR3 residues: CASNRDSTKGKAFF. CDR3 bases: TGTGCCAGCAACCGCGACAGCACTAAGGGCAAAGCTTTCTTT.

Details on this clone: Compared with germline, one end of the junction differs, possibly owing to a read error. This chain joins TRBV4-1 and TRBJ2-2, with TRBD1 matching over 9 bases. CDR3 length: 17 amino acids. CDR1 and CDR2 (germline): MGHRA, YSYEKL. As DNA, the CDR3 is TGCGCCAGCAGCCAAACTTCCGGGACAGGGTACCTAGGGGGGCTGTTTTTT. Translation: CASSQTSGTGYLGGLFF.

The chain combines TRBV18 with TRBJ2-7; 10 bases are a match to TRBD1. J was trimmed by 0 bases and V by 5 bases; bases with no gene match: 7. Germline-derived CDR1 and CDR2 are KGHSH and LQKENI. The CDR3 runs 16 residues. DNA of the CDR3: TGTGCCAGCTCAGATCCGGGACAGGGGTTCTCCTACGAGCAGTACTTC. Its translation: CASSDPGQGFSYEQYF.

The genes are TRBV12-3 or TRBV12-4 and TRBJ1-5; D is perhaps TRBD1 (6 bases). The CDR3 spans 13 residues. The V and J ends lost 6 bases and 6 bases respectively, with 12 bases between them. The CDR3 is CASSYRERQPQHF. The DNA of the CDR3 is TGTGCCAGCAGCTACAGGGAGCGTCAGCCCCAGCATTTT.

Here the CDR3 reads CASFTSSYNEQFF. CDR3 nucleotides: TGTGCCAGCTTTACTAGCTCCTACAATGAGCAGTTCTTC. The gene calls are TRBV11-2 and TRBJ2-1; maybe TRBD2 (5 bases). CDR1 is SGHAT, CDR2 FQNNGV, per germline. V was cut by 8 bases and J by 0 bases, with 8 bases left in between. The CDR3 totals 13 residues.

The chain combines TRBV5-6 with TRBJ2-7; 10 bases are shared with TRBD2. Trimming at V came to 4 bases and at J to 3 bases, leaving 13 bases not matched to a gene. The germline gives CDR1 SGHDT, CDR2 YYEEEE. CDR3 size: 17 residues. CDR3 region: CASSGAPGTSEFYEQYF. The CDR3 nucleotides read TGTGCCAGCAGCGGCGCCCCGGGGACTAGCGAGTTCTACGAGCAGTACTTC.

This chain links TRBV15 with TRBJ1-5; 8 nucleotides agree with TRBD1. This CDR3 spans 19 amino acids. Germline lookup yields CDR1 LNHNV and CDR2 YYDKDF (reference sequence). V dropped 0 bases and J dropped 2; count of bases not matched to a gene: 12. The CDR3 DNA reads TGTGCCACCAGCAGAGATTATGGTCAGGGGGCGTTTGGCAATCAGCCCCAGCATTTT. This gives the protein CATSRDYGQGAFGNQPQHF. The whole variable domain, filled in from reference TRBV15 and TRBJ1-5, reads DAMVIQNPRYQVTQFGKPVTLSCSQTLNHNVMYWYQQKSSQAPKLLFHYYDKDFNNEADTPDNFQSRRPNTSFCFLDIRSPGLGDTAMYLCATSRDYGQGAFGNQPQHFGDGTRLSIL.

The chain employs TRBV7-2 and TRBJ1-2; D might be TRBD1 (6 bases). Germline V gene lookup returns CDR1 SGHTA and CDR2 FQGNSA. The CDR3 loop spans 15 amino acids. Trimming removed 0 bases from V and 7 bases from J, with 15 bases in between. The CDR3 is CASSLAGRGAPGYTF. The DNA for the CDR3 is TGTGCCAGCAGCTTAGCGGGACGGGGGGCGCCTGGCTACACCTTC.